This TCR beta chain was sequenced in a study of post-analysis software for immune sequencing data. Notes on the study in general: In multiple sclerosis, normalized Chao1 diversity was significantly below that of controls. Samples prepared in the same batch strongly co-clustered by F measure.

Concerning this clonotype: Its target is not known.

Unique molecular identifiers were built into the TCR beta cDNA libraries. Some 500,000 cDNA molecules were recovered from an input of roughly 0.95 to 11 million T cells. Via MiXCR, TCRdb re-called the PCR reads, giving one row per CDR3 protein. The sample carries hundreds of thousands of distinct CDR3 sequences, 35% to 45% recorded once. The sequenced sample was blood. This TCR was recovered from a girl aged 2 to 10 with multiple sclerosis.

The CDR3 nucleotides read TGTGCCAGCAGCTTCTGGACGGGGGAGACCCAGTACTTC. It translates to CASSFWTGETQYF. V usage is TRBV5-6 and J usage is TRBJ2-5, with a possible D match to TRBD2 (5 bases). The V gene lost 2 bases and the J gene lost 5 bases, with 10 bases spanning the gap. CDR1 is SGHDT, CDR2 YYEEEE, per germline. This CDR3 has 13 residues.